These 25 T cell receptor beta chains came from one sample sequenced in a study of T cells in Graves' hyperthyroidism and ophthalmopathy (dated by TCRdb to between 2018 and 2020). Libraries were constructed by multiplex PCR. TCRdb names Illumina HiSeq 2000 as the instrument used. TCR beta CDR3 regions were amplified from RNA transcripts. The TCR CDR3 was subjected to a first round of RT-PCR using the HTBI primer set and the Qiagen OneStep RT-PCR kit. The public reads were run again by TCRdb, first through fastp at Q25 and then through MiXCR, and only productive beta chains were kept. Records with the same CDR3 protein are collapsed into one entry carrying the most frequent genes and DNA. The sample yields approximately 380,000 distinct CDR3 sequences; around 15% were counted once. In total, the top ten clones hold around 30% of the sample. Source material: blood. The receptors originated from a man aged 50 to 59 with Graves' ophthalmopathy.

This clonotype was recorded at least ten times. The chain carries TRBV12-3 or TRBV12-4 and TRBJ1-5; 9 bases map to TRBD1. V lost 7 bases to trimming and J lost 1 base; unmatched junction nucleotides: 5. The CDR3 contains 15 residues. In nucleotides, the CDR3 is TGTGCCAGCATGTTAGACAGGGGGAGCAATCAGCCCCAGCATTTT. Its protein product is CASMLDRGSNQPQHF.

The CDR3 region has the DNA TGTGCCACCAGCAGAGGAAGAGACAGGGGGCTCGGCTACACCTTC. Translating it yields CATSRGRDRGLGYTF. The chain is built from TRBV15 and TRBJ1-2; 10 nucleotides line up with TRBD1. Per the germline V gene, CDR1 is LNHNV and CDR2 is YYDKDF (reference sequence). CDR3 length equals 15 residues. V shed 1 base, J shed 8 bases, and the junction held 7 bases outside the gene matches.

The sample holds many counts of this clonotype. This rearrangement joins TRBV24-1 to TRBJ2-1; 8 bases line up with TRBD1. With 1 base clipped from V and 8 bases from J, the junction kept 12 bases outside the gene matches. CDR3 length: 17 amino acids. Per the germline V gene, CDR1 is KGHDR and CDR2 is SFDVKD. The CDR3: CATSDLGPGGLGHEQFF. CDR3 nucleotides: TGTGCCACCAGTGATTTAGGGCCAGGGGGCCTAGGTCATGAGCAGTTCTTC.

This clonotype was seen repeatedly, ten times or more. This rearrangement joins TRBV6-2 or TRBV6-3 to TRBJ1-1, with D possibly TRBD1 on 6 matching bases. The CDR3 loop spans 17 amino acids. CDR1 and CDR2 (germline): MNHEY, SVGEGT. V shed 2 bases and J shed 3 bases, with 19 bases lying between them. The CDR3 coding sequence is TGTGCCAGCAGTTACGATCCGGGGGCGAGCGGTTACACTGAAGCTTTCTTT. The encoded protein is CASSYDPGASGYTEAFF.

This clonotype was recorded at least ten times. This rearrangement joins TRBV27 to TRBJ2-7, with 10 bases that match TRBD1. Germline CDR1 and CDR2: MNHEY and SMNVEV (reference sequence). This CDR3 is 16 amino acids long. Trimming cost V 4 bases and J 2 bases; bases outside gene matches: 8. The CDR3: CASSSSGQGIPYEQYF. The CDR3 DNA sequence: TGTGCCAGCAGTTCCTCGGGACAGGGGATTCCCTACGAGCAGTACTTC.

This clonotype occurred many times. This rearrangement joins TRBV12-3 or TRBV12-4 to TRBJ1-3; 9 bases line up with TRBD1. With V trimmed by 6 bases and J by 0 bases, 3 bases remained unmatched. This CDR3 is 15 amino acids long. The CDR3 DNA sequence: TGTGCCAGCAGGTGGACAGGGGCCTCTGGAAACACCATATATTTT. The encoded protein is CASRWTGASGNTIYF.

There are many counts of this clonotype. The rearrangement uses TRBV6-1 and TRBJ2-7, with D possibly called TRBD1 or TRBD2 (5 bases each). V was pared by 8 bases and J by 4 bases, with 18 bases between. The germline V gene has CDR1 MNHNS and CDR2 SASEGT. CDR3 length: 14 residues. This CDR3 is CASRRGAGLYEQYF. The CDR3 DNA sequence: TGTGCCAGCCGACGAGGGGCAGGGCTGTACGAGCAGTACTTC.

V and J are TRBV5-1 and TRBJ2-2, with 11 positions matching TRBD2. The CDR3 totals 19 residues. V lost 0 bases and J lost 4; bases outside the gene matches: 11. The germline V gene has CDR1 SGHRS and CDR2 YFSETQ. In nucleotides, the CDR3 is TGCGCCAGCAGCTTGGAGGGGAGACTAGCGGGGCTTGGCACCGGGGAGCTGTTTTTT. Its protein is CASSLEGRLAGLGTGELFF. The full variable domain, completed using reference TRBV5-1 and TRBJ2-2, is KAGVTQTPRYLIKTRGQQVTLSCSPISGHRSVSWYQQTPGQGLQFLFEYFSETQRNKGNFPGRFSGRQFSNSRSEMNVSTLELGDSALYLCASSLEGRLAGLGTGELFFGEGSRLTVL.

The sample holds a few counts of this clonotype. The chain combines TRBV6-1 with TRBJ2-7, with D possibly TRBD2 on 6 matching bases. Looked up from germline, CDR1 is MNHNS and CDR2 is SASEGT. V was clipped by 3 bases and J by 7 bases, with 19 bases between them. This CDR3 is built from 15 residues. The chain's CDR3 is CASSEGGLASWEQYF. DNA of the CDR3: TGTGCCAGCAGTGAGGGGGGATTGGCCTCATGGGAGCAGTACTTC.

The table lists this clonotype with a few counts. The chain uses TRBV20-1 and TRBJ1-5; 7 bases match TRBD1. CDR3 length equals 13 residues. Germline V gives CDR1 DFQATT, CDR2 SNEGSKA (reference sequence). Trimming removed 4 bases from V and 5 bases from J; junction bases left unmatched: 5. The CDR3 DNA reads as TGCAGTGCTACTGCAGGGGGTGATCAGCCCCAGCATTTT. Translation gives CSATAGGDQPQHF.

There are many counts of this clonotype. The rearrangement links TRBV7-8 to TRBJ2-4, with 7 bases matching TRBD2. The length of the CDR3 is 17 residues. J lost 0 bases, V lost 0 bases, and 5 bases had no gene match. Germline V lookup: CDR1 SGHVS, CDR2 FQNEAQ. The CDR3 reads CASSLAMGGTAKNIQYF. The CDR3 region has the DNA TGTGCCAGCAGCTTAGCAATGGGAGGGACAGCCAAAAACATTCAGTACTTC.

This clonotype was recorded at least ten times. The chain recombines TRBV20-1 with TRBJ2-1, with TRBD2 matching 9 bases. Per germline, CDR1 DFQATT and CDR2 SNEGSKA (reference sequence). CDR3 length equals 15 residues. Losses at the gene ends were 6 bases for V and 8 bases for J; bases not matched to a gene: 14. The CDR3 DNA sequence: TGCAGTGCCGAGAAAGCGGGAGGCGGTAACGATGAGCAGTTCTTC. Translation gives CSAEKAGGGNDEQFF.

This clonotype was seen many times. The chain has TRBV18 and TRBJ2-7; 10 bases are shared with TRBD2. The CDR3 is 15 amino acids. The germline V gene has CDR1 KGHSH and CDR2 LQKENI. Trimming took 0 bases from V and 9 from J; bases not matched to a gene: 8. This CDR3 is CASSPPSSGSFAQYF. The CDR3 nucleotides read TGTGCCAGCTCACCACCTTCTAGCGGGAGCTTCGCGCAGTACTTC.

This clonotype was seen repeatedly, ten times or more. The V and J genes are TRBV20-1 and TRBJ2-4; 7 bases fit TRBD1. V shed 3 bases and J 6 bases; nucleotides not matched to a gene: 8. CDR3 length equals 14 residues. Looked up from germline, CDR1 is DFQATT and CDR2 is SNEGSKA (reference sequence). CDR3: CSASQGTDANIQYF. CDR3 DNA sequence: TGCAGTGCTAGTCAGGGGACAGACGCAAACATTCAGTACTTC.

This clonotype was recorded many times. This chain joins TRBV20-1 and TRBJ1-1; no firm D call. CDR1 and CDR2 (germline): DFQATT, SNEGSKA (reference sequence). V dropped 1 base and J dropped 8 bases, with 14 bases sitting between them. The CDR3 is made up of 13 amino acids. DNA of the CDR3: TGCAGTGCTAGAGTGGGGATAGCCCCCGAAGCTTTCTTT. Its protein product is CSARVGIAPEAFF.

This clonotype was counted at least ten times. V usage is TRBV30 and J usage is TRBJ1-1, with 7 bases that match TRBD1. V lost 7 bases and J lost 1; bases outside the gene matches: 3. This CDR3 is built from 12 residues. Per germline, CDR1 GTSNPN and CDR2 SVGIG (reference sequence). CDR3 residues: CAFHRGNTEAFF. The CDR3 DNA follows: TGTGCCTTCCACAGGGGGAACACTGAAGCTTTCTTT.

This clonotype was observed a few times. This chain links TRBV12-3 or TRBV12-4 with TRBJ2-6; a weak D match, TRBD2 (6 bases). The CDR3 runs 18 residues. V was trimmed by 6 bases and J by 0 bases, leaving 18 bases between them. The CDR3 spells CASSPGGTFHSGANVLTF. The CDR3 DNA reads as TGTGCCAGCAGCCCTGGGGGGACCTTCCACTCTGGGGCCAACGTCCTGACTTTC.

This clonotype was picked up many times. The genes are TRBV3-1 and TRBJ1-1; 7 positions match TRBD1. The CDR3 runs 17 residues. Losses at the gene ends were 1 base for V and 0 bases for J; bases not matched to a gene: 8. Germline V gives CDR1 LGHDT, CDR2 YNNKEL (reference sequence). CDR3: CASSQVGGRGVNTEAFF. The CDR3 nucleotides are TGTGCCAGCAGCCAAGTTGGTGGCAGGGGGGTGAACACTGAAGCTTTCTTT.

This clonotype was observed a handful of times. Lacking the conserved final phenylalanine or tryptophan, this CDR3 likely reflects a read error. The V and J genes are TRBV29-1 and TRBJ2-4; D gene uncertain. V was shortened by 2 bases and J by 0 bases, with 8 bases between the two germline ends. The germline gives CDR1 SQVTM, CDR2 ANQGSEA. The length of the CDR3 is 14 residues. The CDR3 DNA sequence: TGCAGCGTTGAACCGACAACAGCCAAAAACATTCAGTACCTC. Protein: CSVEPTTAKNIQYL.

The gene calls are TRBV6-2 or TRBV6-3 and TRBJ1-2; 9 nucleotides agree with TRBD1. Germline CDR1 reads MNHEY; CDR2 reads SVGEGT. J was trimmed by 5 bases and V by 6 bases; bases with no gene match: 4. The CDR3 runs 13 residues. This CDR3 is CASSTGGAYGYTF. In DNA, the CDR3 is TGTGCCAGCAGCACAGGGGGCGCATATGGCTACACCTTC.

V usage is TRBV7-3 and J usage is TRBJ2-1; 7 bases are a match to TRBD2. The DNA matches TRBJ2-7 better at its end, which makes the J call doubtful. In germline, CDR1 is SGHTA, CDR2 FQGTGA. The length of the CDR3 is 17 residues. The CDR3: CASSLRPRGSDVSEQYF. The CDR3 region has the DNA TGTGCCAGCAGCTTACGTCCCCGCGGGAGCGATGTTAGCGAGCAGTACTTC.

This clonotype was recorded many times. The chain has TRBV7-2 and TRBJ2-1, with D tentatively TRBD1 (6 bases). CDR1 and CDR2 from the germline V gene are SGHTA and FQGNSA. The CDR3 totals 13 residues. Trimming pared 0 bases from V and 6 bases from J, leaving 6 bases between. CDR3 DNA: TGTGCCAGCAGCTTAGCCAGGGGCAATGAGCAGTTCTTC. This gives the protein CASSLARGNEQFF.

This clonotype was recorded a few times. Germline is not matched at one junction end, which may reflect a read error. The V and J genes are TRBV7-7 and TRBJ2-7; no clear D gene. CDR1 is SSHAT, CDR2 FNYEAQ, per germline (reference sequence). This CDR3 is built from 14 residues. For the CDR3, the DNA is TGTGCTAGCAGCCAGTCAGTAGGATCCTACGAGCAGTACTTC. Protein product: CASSQSVGSYEQYF. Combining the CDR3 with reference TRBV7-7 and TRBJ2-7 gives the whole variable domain GAGVSQSPRYKVTKRGQDVTLRCDPISSHATLYWYQQALGQGPEFLTYFNYEAQPDKSGLPSDRFSAERPEGSISTLTIQRTEQRDSAMYRCASSQSVGSYEQYFGPGTRLTVT.

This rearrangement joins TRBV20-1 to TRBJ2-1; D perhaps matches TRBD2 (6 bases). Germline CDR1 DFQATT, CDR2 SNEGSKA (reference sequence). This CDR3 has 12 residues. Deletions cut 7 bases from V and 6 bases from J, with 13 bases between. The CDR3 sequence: CSVGGAVNEQFF. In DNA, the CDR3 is TGCAGTGTTGGAGGGGCCGTCAATGAGCAGTTCTTC.

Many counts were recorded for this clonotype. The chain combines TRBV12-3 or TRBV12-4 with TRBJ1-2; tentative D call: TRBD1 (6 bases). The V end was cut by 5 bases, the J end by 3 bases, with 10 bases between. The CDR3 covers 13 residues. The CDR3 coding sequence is TGTGCCAGCAGTCGGACAGTACACTATGGCTACACCTTC. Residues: CASSRTVHYGYTF.